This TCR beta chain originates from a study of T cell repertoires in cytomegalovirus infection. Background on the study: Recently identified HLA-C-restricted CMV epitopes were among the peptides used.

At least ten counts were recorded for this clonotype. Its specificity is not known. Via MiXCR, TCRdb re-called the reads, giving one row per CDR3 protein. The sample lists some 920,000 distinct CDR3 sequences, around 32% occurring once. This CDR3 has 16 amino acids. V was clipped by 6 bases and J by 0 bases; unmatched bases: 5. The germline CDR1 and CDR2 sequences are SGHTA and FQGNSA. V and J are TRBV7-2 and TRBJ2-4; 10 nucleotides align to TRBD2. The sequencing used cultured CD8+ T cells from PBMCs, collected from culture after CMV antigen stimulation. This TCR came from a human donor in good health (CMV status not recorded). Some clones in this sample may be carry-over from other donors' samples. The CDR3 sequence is CASSLLAGAAKNIQYF. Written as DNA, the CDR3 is TGTGCCAGCAGTCTTCTAGCGGGGGCAGCCAAAAACATTCAGTACTTC.